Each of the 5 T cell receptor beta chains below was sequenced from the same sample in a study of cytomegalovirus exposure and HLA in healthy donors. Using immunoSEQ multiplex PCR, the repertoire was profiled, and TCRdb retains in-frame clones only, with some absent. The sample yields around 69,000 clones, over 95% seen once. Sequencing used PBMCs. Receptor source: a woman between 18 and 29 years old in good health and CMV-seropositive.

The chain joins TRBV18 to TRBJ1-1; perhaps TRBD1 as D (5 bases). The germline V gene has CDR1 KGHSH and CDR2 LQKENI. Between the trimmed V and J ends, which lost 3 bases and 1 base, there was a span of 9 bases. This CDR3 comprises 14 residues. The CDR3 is CASSPQGGNTEAFF. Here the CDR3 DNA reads TGTGCCAGCTCACCCCAGGGTGGGAACACTGAAGCTTTCTTT.

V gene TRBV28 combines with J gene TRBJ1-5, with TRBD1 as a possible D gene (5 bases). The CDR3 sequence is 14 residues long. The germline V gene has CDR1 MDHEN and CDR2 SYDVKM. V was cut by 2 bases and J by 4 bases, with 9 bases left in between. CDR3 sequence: CASSLPGNNQPQHF. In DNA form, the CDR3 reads TGTGCCAGCAGTTTACCAGGGAATAATCAGCCCCAGCATTTT.

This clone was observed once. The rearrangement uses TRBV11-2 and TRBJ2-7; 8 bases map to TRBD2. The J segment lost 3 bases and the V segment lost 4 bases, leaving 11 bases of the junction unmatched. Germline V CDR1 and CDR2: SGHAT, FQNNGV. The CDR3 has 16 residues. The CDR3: CASSSPRAGGGYEQYF. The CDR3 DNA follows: TGTGCCAGCAGCTCCCCTCGGGCGGGAGGAGGCTACGAGCAGTACTTC.

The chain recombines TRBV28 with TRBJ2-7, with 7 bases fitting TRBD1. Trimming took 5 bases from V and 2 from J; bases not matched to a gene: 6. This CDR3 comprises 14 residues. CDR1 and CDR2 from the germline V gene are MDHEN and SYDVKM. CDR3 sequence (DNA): TGTGCCAGCAGTAGTGACAGGGTCGCCTACGAGCAGTACTTC. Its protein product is CASSSDRVAYEQYF.

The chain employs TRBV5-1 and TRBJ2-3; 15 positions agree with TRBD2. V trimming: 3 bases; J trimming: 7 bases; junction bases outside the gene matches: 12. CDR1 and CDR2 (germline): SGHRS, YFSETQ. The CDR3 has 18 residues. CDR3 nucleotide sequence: TGCGCCAGCAGCTCGGGACTAGCGGGGGGCAGGGGCAGGAATACGCAGTATTTT. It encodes CASSSGLAGGRGRNTQYF.